This T cell receptor beta chain comes out of a study of OX40 agonist ivuxolimab in advanced cancers. Across the study: Of the participants, 40% to 50% had some prior anti-PD-1, anti-PD-L1 or anti-CTLA-4 therapy, which was allowed.

Repertoires were generated with immunoSEQ multiplex PCR, while TCRdb's copy carries only in-frame clones and drops some. The sample lists under 50,000 clones, around nine tenths occurring once. Exclusion of a patient followed from autoimmune disease history or systemic immunosuppression. Blood draws occurred at baseline, cycle 4 day 1, and cycle 7 day 1. From germline, CDR1 is MNHNY and CDR2 SVGAGI (reference sequence). V was clipped by 3 bases and J by 5 bases; unmatched bases: 9. The CDR3 extends over 15 amino acids. The receptor was derived from an adult with an advanced solid tumor such as melanoma, head and neck, liver or kidney cancer. The starting material was CD4+ or CD8+ T cells sorted from blood, obtained in a trial of the OX40 agonist ivuxolimab. The rearrangement joins TRBV6-6 to TRBJ2-7; 8 nucleotides align to TRBD1. This chain's CDR3 is CASSYRSGGSDEQYF. The CDR3 DNA is TGTGCCAGCAGTTATCGCTCAGGGGGCTCGGACGAGCAGTACTTC.